This TCR beta chain is drawn from a study of OX40 agonist ivuxolimab in advanced cancers. Study as a whole: Ivuxolimab, which patients received intravenously every 2 weeks, was dosed at 0.01 to 10 mg/kg. With a range of roughly 20 to 79, age averaged 60 years, and around 80% were male.

Assay used: immunoSEQ multiplex PCR; TCRdb lists only in-frame clones, some missing. The sample shows 45,000 to 55,000 clones, approximately 88% of them seen only once. If patients had autoimmune disease history or systemic immunosuppression, they were excluded. The CDR3 extends over 19 amino acids. The V and J ends lost 0 bases and 8 bases, in that order; junction bases with no gene match: 18. Germline V gives CDR1 MNHEY, CDR2 SMNVEV (reference sequence). This specimen consisted of CD4+ or CD8+ T cells sorted from blood, obtained in a trial of the OX40 agonist ivuxolimab. This TCR came from an adult with an advanced solid tumor such as melanoma, head and neck, liver or kidney cancer. V gene TRBV27 combines with J gene TRBJ1-2; 10 bases agree with TRBD1. The CDR3 bases are TGTGCCAGCAGTTTATCACGACCTGGGGACAGGGGCCGTGCGGGCGGCTACACCTTC. Its translation: CASSLSRPGDRGRAGGYTF.